These T cell receptor beta chains were read from a single sample in a study of PD-1 blockade in classical Hodgkin lymphoma. Sequenced by immunoSEQ multiplex PCR; TCRdb stores in-frame clones only, minus some. The table shows 20,000 to 30,000 clones, with approximately 78% occurring only once. The material was peripheral blood mononuclear cells (PBMCs), obtained before the second cycle of nivolumab. These receptors originate from a human donor with classical Hodgkin lymphoma. Each CDR3 is given with its conserved first and last residue. Fields, in order: clone size, V gene, D gene, J gene, CDR3 DNA, CDR3 protein. The D gene is left open where the match is weak. For some rows the clone size is stated as once, few or many, or as a class when expanded; others skip it.

abundance: .; v_gene: TRBV7-9; d_gene: TRBD1; j_gene: TRBJ2-1; CDR3nt: TGTGCCAGCAGCTTCGGGGACAGGGGGAATGAGCAGTTCTTC; CDR3aa: CASSFGDRGNEQFF
abundance: .; v_gene: TRBV6-1; d_gene: TRBD1; j_gene: TRBJ2-6; CDR3nt: TGTGCCAGCAGTGCAGGGACAGGGAGAATCTCTGGGGCCAACGTCCTGACTTTC; CDR3aa: CASSAGTGRISGANVLTF
abundance: .; v_gene: TRBV6-1; d_gene: TRBD1; j_gene: TRBJ2-3; CDR3nt: TGTGCCAGCACCCGGGACAGGGTGACAGATACGCAGTATTTT; CDR3aa: CASTRDRVTDTQYF
abundance: .; v_gene: TRBV5-1; d_gene: TRBD1; j_gene: TRBJ1-2; CDR3nt: TGCGCCAGCAGCCCTCTAACAGGGGGCGCTAATGGCTACACCTTC; CDR3aa: CASSPLTGGANGYTF
abundance: .; v_gene: TRBV4-1; d_gene: TRBD1; j_gene: TRBJ2-1; CDR3nt: TGCGCCAGCAGCCTCCCCGGGACAGGGAATAATGAGCAGTTCTTC; CDR3aa: CASSLPGTGNNEQFF
abundance: .; v_gene: TRBV7-2; d_gene: TRBD2; j_gene: TRBJ2-1; CDR3nt: TGTGCCAGCAGCTTAGGTCTAGCGGGGGGGATTAATGAGCAGTTCTTC; CDR3aa: CASSLGLAGGINEQFF
abundance: .; v_gene: TRBV6-6; d_gene: .; j_gene: TRBJ1-3; CDR3nt: TGTGCCAGCAGCAGGGGACTCTCTGGAAACACCATATATTTT; CDR3aa: CASSRGLSGNTIYF
abundance: .; v_gene: TRBV6-9; d_gene: .; j_gene: TRBJ2-7; CDR3nt: TGTGCCATCCCGGGACAAAGATACGAGCAGTACTTC; CDR3aa: CAIPGQRYEQYF
abundance: .; v_gene: TRBV12-2; d_gene: .; j_gene: TRBJ1-5; CDR3nt: TGTGCAAGTCGCTCACAGGGGGAGCGGAATCAGCCCCAGCATTTT; CDR3aa: CASRSQGERNQPQHF
abundance: .; v_gene: TRBV5-8; d_gene: .; j_gene: TRBJ2-1; CDR3nt: TGTGCCAGCAGCTTTCGCGGAGAGCAGTTCTTC; CDR3aa: CASSFRGEQFF
abundance: .; v_gene: TRBV7-7; d_gene: .; j_gene: TRBJ2-1; CDR3nt: TGTGCTAGCAGGCATCGGCGGGGCCCCCCTAGGAACAATGAGCAGTTCTTC; CDR3aa: CASRHRRGPPRNNEQFF
abundance: once; v_gene: TRBV5-4; d_gene: .; j_gene: TRBJ2-1; CDR3nt: TGTGCCAGCAGCACCCCTTCCGGGGACAATGAGCAGTTCTTC; CDR3aa: CASSTPSGDNEQFF
abundance: .; v_gene: TRBV4-3; d_gene: .; j_gene: TRBJ1-1; CDR3nt: TGCGCCAGCAGCCAAGGGGAGGACAATTTCATGAACACTGAAGCTTTCTTT; CDR3aa: CASSQGEDNFMNTEAFF
abundance: .; v_gene: TRBV10-1; d_gene: .; j_gene: TRBJ2-7; CDR3nt: TGCGCCAGCAGTGAGACGCCGATAACCTACGAGCAGTACTTC; CDR3aa: CASSETPITYEQYF
abundance: .; v_gene: TRBV10-2; d_gene: .; j_gene: TRBJ2-3; CDR3nt: TGCGCCAGCGGCTCGTCGGGGTACACAGATACGCAGTATTTT; CDR3aa: CASGSSGYTDTQYF
abundance: .; v_gene: TRBV7-2; d_gene: .; j_gene: TRBJ2-3; CDR3nt: TGTGCCAGCAGCTTACTGCCCGAGACTCCGCAGTATTTT; CDR3aa: CASSLLPETPQYF
abundance: .; v_gene: TRBV9; d_gene: .; j_gene: TRBJ1-2; CDR3nt: TGTGCCAGCAGCGTAGCAGAGGGTAACTATGGCTACACCTTC; CDR3aa: CASSVAEGNYGYTF
abundance: once; v_gene: TRBV5-8; d_gene: .; j_gene: TRBJ1-5; CDR3nt: TGTGCCAGCAGCTTGGTGAGTCAGGGAGATCAGCCCCAGCATTTT; CDR3aa: CASSLVSQGDQPQHF
abundance: .; v_gene: TRBV5-1; d_gene: .; j_gene: TRBJ1-2; CDR3nt: TGCGCCAGCAGCTTGGCCTCGACAGGTCCTGTAAGGGGCTACACCTTC; CDR3aa: CASSLASTGPVRGYTF
abundance: .; v_gene: TRBV5-4; d_gene: .; j_gene: TRBJ2-5; CDR3nt: TGTGCCAGCAGCTTCGGGCAGCTCCAAGAGACCCAGTACTTC; CDR3aa: CASSFGQLQETQYF
abundance: .; v_gene: TRBV27; d_gene: .; j_gene: TRBJ2-1; CDR3nt: TGTGCCAGCAGTTCCCTCTTGGTTAGCGGCCCCTACAATGAGCAGTTCTTC; CDR3aa: CASSSLLVSGPYNEQFF
abundance: .; v_gene: TRBV19; d_gene: TRBD1; j_gene: TRBJ2-5; CDR3nt: TGTGCCAGTAGTTCCACAGGGGGCGCGGAAGAGACCCAGTACTTC; CDR3aa: CASSSTGGAEETQYF
abundance: .; v_gene: TRBV10-3; d_gene: .; j_gene: TRBJ2-2; CDR3nt: TGTGCCATCAGTGATCACCAGAACACCGGGGAGCTGTTTTTT; CDR3aa: CAISDHQNTGELFF
abundance: .; v_gene: TRBV6-1; d_gene: .; j_gene: TRBJ2-3; CDR3nt: TGTGCCAGCAGTGGGCTTCCTTTCACAGATACGCAGTATTTT; CDR3aa: CASSGLPFTDTQYF
abundance: .; v_gene: TRBV9; d_gene: .; j_gene: TRBJ1-1; CDR3nt: TGTGCCAGCAGCCCAGAGGGGGGCTTGAACACTGAAGCTTTCTTT; CDR3aa: CASSPEGGLNTEAFF
abundance: .; v_gene: TRBV19; d_gene: .; j_gene: TRBJ1-5; CDR3nt: TGTGCCAGTAGTATAGGGAGGGGGGGTCAGCCCCAGCATTTT; CDR3aa: CASSIGRGGQPQHF
abundance: .; v_gene: TRBV5-5; d_gene: .; j_gene: TRBJ2-3; CDR3nt: TGTGCCAGCAGCCCGTTCAGTATAGGAGACACAGATACGCAGTATTTT; CDR3aa: CASSPFSIGDTDTQYF
abundance: few; v_gene: TRBV5-1; d_gene: TRBD1; j_gene: TRBJ2-3; CDR3nt: TGCGCCAGCAGCCCCCGTTTCCGGGACAGGAACACAGATACGCAGTATTTT; CDR3aa: CASSPRFRDRNTDTQYF
abundance: .; v_gene: TRBV19; d_gene: .; j_gene: TRBJ1-2; CDR3nt: TGTGCCAGTAGCCCCGGGACGGTCGCTAACTATGGCTACACCTTC; CDR3aa: CASSPGTVANYGYTF
abundance: .; v_gene: TRBV29-1; d_gene: TRBD1; j_gene: TRBJ2-2; CDR3nt: TGCAGCGTTGAAGGGACAGGCGCCGGGGAGCTGTTTTTT; CDR3aa: CSVEGTGAGELFF
abundance: .; v_gene: TRBV4-2; d_gene: .; j_gene: TRBJ2-7; CDR3nt: TGTGCCAGCAGCCAAGATGGGTCAGGGGGGTACGAGCAGTACTTC; CDR3aa: CASSQDGSGGYEQYF
abundance: .; v_gene: TRBV10-3; d_gene: .; j_gene: TRBJ2-3; CDR3nt: TGTGCCATCAGTGAGTTAGATACGCAGTATTTT; CDR3aa: CAISELDTQYF
abundance: .; v_gene: TRBV7-9; d_gene: .; j_gene: TRBJ2-2; CDR3nt: TGTGCCAGCAGCCAGGACAATTCGGAGCTGTTTTTT; CDR3aa: CASSQDNSELFF
abundance: .; v_gene: TRBV5-1; d_gene: .; j_gene: TRBJ1-5; CDR3nt: TGCGCCAGCAGCTTGGGCTTCGGAGGTTACAATCAGCCCCAGCATTTT; CDR3aa: CASSLGFGGYNQPQHF
abundance: .; v_gene: TRBV18; d_gene: .; j_gene: TRBJ2-5; CDR3nt: TGTGCCAGCTCACCAACGCAGGTGCAATTAGAGACCCAGTACTTC; CDR3aa: CASSPTQVQLETQYF
abundance: .; v_gene: TRBV4-1; d_gene: .; j_gene: TRBJ2-3; CDR3nt: TGCGCCAGCAGGCAGACAACATGGGGACCGGGTGATACGCAGTATTTT; CDR3aa: CASRQTTWGPGDTQYF
abundance: .; v_gene: TRBV6-1; d_gene: .; j_gene: TRBJ1-6; CDR3nt: TGTGCCAGCAGTGATATTTGGGGGGACTATAATTCACCCCTCCACTTT; CDR3aa: CASSDIWGDYNSPLHF
abundance: .; v_gene: TRBV4-2; d_gene: TRBD1; j_gene: TRBJ1-3; CDR3nt: TGTGCCAGCAGCCCAACTGCTTCGACAGGGTACTCTGGAAACACCATATATTTT; CDR3aa: CASSPTASTGYSGNTIYF
abundance: .; v_gene: TRBV29-1; d_gene: .; j_gene: TRBJ2-6; CDR3nt: TGCAGCGTTTTCACCGTGGCCAACGTCCTGACTTTC; CDR3aa: CSVFTVANVLTF
abundance: .; v_gene: TRBV6-1; d_gene: TRBD1; j_gene: TRBJ2-7; CDR3nt: TGTGCCGGGGGACAGGTATACGAGCAGTACTTC; CDR3aa: CAGGQVYEQYF
abundance: .; v_gene: TRBV13; d_gene: TRBD1; j_gene: TRBJ1-4; CDR3nt: TGTGCCAGCAGCCAGGACAGGCGGAAACTGTTTTTT; CDR3aa: CASSQDRRKLFF
abundance: .; v_gene: TRBV7-2; d_gene: TRBD2; j_gene: TRBJ2-3; CDR3nt: TGTGCCAGCAGCTTTAGCGGGAGCACAGATACGCAGTATTTT; CDR3aa: CASSFSGSTDTQYF
abundance: .; v_gene: TRBV7-2; d_gene: .; j_gene: TRBJ2-7; CDR3nt: TGTGCCAGCAGCCTAGGGCGTTATTACGAGCAGTACTTC; CDR3aa: CASSLGRYYEQYF
abundance: .; v_gene: TRBV30; d_gene: .; j_gene: TRBJ2-7; CDR3nt: TGTGCCTGGAGTGCGGGGGCGCCCTACGAGCAGTACTTC; CDR3aa: CAWSAGAPYEQYF
abundance: .; v_gene: TRBV7-9; d_gene: .; j_gene: TRBJ1-2; CDR3nt: TGTGCCAGCAGCTTAGAACGGGACTATGGCTACACCTTC; CDR3aa: CASSLERDYGYTF
abundance: .; v_gene: TRBV6-1; d_gene: .; j_gene: TRBJ1-1; CDR3nt: TGTGCCAGCAGGCTGGGAATGAACACTGAAGCTTTCTTT; CDR3aa: CASRLGMNTEAFF
abundance: .; v_gene: TRBV5-1; d_gene: TRBD2; j_gene: TRBJ2-3; CDR3nt: TGCGCCAGCAGCTTGGGACTAGCGGGGGGGAGCACAGATACGCAGTATTTT; CDR3aa: CASSLGLAGGSTDTQYF
abundance: .; v_gene: TRBV19; d_gene: TRBD1; j_gene: TRBJ2-6; CDR3nt: TGTGCCAGTAGTGCGGGACAGGGCCTAATCTCTGGGGCCAACGTCCTGACTTTC; CDR3aa: CASSAGQGLISGANVLTF
abundance: .; v_gene: TRBV13; d_gene: .; j_gene: TRBJ2-7; CDR3nt: TGTGCCAGCAGCTTAGACGACTCCTACGAGCAGTACTTC; CDR3aa: CASSLDDSYEQYF
abundance: .; v_gene: TRBV11-2; d_gene: .; j_gene: TRBJ2-7; CDR3nt: TGTGCCAGCAGCTTAAGACAGAGTGCCTACGAGCAGTACTTC; CDR3aa: CASSLRQSAYEQYF